Each of the 22 T cell receptor beta chains below was sequenced from the same sample in a study of shared clonotypes between healthy human individuals. The protocol was immunoSEQ multiplex PCR, while the TCRdb copy is restricted to in-frame clones and leaves out a portion. The sample includes 2 million to 3 million clones, more than 90% of them seen just once. The sequencing sample was made of naive CD4+ T cells sorted from blood. Stated subset: CD45RA+ positively selected. All receptors derive from a man younger than 35 in good health.

The CDR3 DNA follows: TGTGCCAGCAGTTTACGGGGAAATAATTCACCCCTCCACTTT. Encoded protein: CASSLRGNNSPLHF. The rearrangement links TRBV28 to TRBJ1-6, with D hard to call. The CDR3 covers 14 residues. Germline-derived CDR1 and CDR2 are MDHEN and SYDVKM. The ends were cut back, 2 bases at V and 5 bases at J, with 7 bases in the middle. The complete variable domain, with remaining parts taken from reference TRBV28 and TRBJ1-6, reads DVKVTQSSRYLVKRTGEKVFLECVQDMDHENMFWYRQDPGLGLRLIYFSYDVKMKEKGDIPEGYSVSREKKERFSLILESASTNQTSMYLCASSLRGNNSPLHFGNGTRLTVT.

The V call is TRBV2, the J call TRBJ1-3; D is possibly TRBD1 (6 bases). The germline V and J ends were trimmed by 7 bases and 0 bases, with 13 bases remaining between them. Germline-derived CDR1 and CDR2 are SNHLY and FYNNEI. The CDR3 runs 15 residues. CDR3 in amino acids: CASTPGQLSGNTIYF. The CDR3 coding sequence is TGTGCCAGCACCCCAGGACAGCTCTCTGGAAACACCATATATTTT. Together with reference TRBV2 and TRBJ1-3, the CDR3 gives the full variable domain: EPEVTQTPSHQVTQMGQEVILRCVPISNHLYFYWYRQILGQKVEFLVSFYNNEISEKSEIFDDQFSVERPDGSNFTLKIRSTKLEDSAMYFCASTPGQLSGNTIYFGEGSWLTVV.

Regarding this clone: Other DNA variants within this sample encode the same CDR3. The rearrangement uses TRBV30 and TRBJ1-5; D gene unclear. Germline V gene lookup returns CDR1 GTSNPN and CDR2 SVGIG (reference sequence). This CDR3 region has 13 residues. V lost 4 bases to trimming and J lost 2 bases, with 9 bases between them. CDR3 sequence reads: CAWTVAGNQPQHF. DNA for the CDR3: TGTGCCTGGACCGTTGCGGGCAATCAGCCCCAGCATTTT.

J is TRBJ2-7 and V is TRBV6-5; D call uncertain. Germline CDR1 and CDR2: MNHEY and SVGAGI. V shed 2 bases and J shed 2 bases, with 13 bases lying between them. The CDR3 totals 15 residues. The CDR3 DNA reads as TGTGCCAGCAGTTACACCCACGGTTCCGCCTACGAGCAGTACTTC. This translates into CASSYTHGSAYEQYF.

V is TRBV7-8 and J is TRBJ2-4, with 11 bases that match TRBD2. Germline values: CDR1 SGHVS, CDR2 FQNEAQ. The V gene end was trimmed by 0 bases and the J gene end by 5 bases; junction bases not matched to a gene: 3. CDR3 size: 16 residues. The chain's CDR3 is CASSLALAGGENIQYF. The DNA for the CDR3 is TGTGCCAGCAGCTTAGCGTTAGCGGGAGGGGAAAACATTCAGTACTTC.

Concerning this clone: Other DNA sequences of this sample code for an identical CDR3. This chain uses TRBV9 with TRBJ2-3; D not certain. V lost 2 bases and J 0 bases, leaving 13 bases between the germline ends. The CDR3 sequence is 16 residues long. Germline loops: CDR1 SGDLS, CDR2 YYNGEE. CDR3 amino acids: CASSVTSARSTDTQYF. CDR3 bases: TGTGCCAGCAGCGTTACGAGCGCCCGGAGCACAGATACGCAGTATTTT.

The chain employs TRBV6-4 and TRBJ2-3; 12 positions match TRBD2. The CDR3 runs to 15 residues. The V gene's germline CDR1 is MRHNA and CDR2 SNTAGT. Germline trimming cut 8 bases from V and 4 bases from J; bases unmatched to any gene: 7. CDR3 residues: CASQRLAGESDTQYF. In DNA form, the CDR3 reads TGTGCCAGCCAGAGACTAGCGGGAGAGTCAGATACGCAGTATTTT.

As to this clone: The sample contains more than one DNA sequence encoding this CDR3. The CDR3 spells CASSYSGGPNSPLHF. For the CDR3, the DNA is TGTGCCAGCAGTTACTCTGGGGGGCCGAATTCACCCCTCCACTTT. The chain carries TRBV6-5 and TRBJ1-6; TRBD1 is a possible D gene (6 bases). The CDR3 length is 15 residues. Trimming shortened V by 0 bases and J by 7 bases, and 10 bases separated the two germline ends. Germline loops: CDR1 MNHEY, CDR2 SVGAGI.

This chain joins TRBV6-6 and TRBJ2-3; TRBD2 aligns across 8 bases. This CDR3 region has 14 residues. Germline V gene sequence: CDR1 MNHNY, CDR2 SVGAGI (reference sequence). V shed 9 bases, J shed 3 bases, and the junction held 8 bases outside the gene matches. The CDR3 sequence is CASLGGARTDTQYF. In nucleotides, the CDR3 is TGTGCCAGTCTCGGGGGGGCCCGGACAGATACGCAGTATTTT.

The chain uses TRBV28 and TRBJ2-2; 9 bases fit TRBD1. J lost 4 bases, V lost 3 bases, and 12 bases had no gene match. The CDR3 spans 18 residues. Germline V lookup: CDR1 MDHEN, CDR2 SYDVKM. CDR3 region: CASSFARLTGGSTGELFF. The CDR3 DNA reads TGTGCCAGCAGTTTCGCTCGCCTCACAGGGGGCAGCACCGGGGAGCTGTTTTTT.

The V call is TRBV18, the J call TRBJ1-1; possibly TRBD1 for D (6 bases). This CDR3 is 15 amino acids long. Germline assignment: CDR1 KGHSH and CDR2 LQKENI. V lost 5 bases and J 2 bases, leaving 15 bases between the germline ends. The CDR3 bases are TGTGCCAGCTCATTCTTCGACAGGCTTAACACTGAAGCTTTCTTT. Translating gives CASSFFDRLNTEAFF.

V and J are TRBV14 and TRBJ2-1; 10 nucleotides align to TRBD2. The CDR3 runs 16 residues. J lost 6 bases, V lost 0 bases, and 5 bases had no gene match. The germline V gene has CDR1 SGHDN and CDR2 FVKESK. Written as DNA, the CDR3 is TGTGCCAGCAGCCAAGATCGGACTAGCGGACTCAATGAGCAGTTCTTC. Translating gives CASSQDRTSGLNEQFF.

The chain recombines TRBV10-1 with TRBJ2-2; tentatively, D is TRBD1 (6 bases). V was cut by 6 bases and J by 1 base, with 6 bases left in between. The germline CDR1 and CDR2 sequences are WNHNN and SYGVQD (reference sequence). The CDR3 runs 13 residues. This CDR3 is CASRQGNTGELFF. The CDR3 coding sequence is TGCGCCAGCAGACAGGGGAACACCGGGGAGCTGTTTTTT.

The chain is built from TRBV19 and TRBJ2-2; D not resolved. Trimming took 6 bases from V and 4 from J, leaving 15 bases between them. CDR1 LNHDA and CDR2 SQIVND come from the germline V gene (reference sequence). The CDR3 runs to 15 residues. In DNA, the CDR3 is TGTGCCAGTAGGGGATCAAGTATCGGCACCGGGGAGCTGTTTTTT. Residues: CASRGSSIGTGELFF.

This clone was detected once. The rearrangement links TRBV20-1 to TRBJ1-3, with D hard to call. CDR3 length: 10 amino acids. Germline CDR1 and CDR2: DFQATT and SNEGSKA (reference sequence). The V end lost 6 bases, the J end lost 8 bases, and 8 bases lay between the germline ends. Here the CDR3 DNA reads TGCAGTGCAGGCCGCGACACCATATATTTT. Translating it yields CSAGRDTIYF.

The V gene is TRBV30, the J gene TRBJ1-3, with D perhaps TRBD1 (6 bases). CDR1 and CDR2 from the germline V gene are GTSNPN and SVGIG (reference sequence). The CDR3 is 13 residues long. V was trimmed by 7 bases and J by 4 bases, leaving 14 bases between them. CDR3 in DNA: TGTGCCTCCCGAGAGGGGGGAGGAAACACCATATATTTT. This gives the protein CASREGGGNTIYF. The complete variable domain, with remaining parts taken from reference TRBV30 and TRBJ1-3, reads SQTIHQWPATLVQPVGSPLSLECTVEGTSNPNLYWYRQAAGRGLQLLFYSVGIGQISSEVPQNLSASRPQDRQFILSSKKLLLSDSGFYLCASREGGGNTIYFGEGSWLTVV.

The chain couples TRBV4-3 to TRBJ2-1; a possible D gene is TRBD2 (6 bases). Germline CDR1 reads LGHNA; CDR2 reads YSLEER. V was cut by 2 bases and J by 1 base, with 15 bases left in between. The CDR3 contains 17 residues. CDR3 sequence reads: CASSQRHSGLSYNEQFF. CDR3 bases: TGCGCCAGCAGCCAAAGACACAGCGGGTTATCCTACAATGAGCAGTTCTTC.

The rearrangement joins TRBV6-5 to TRBJ1-1; D unclear. The V and J ends lost 5 bases and 5 bases respectively, with 12 bases between them. The CDR3 loop spans 13 amino acids. The V gene's germline CDR1 is MNHEY and CDR2 SVGAGI. For the CDR3, the DNA is TGTGCCAGCAGTAAGGGTGAGAAAACTGAAGCTTTCTTT. Its protein is CASSKGEKTEAFF.

The rearrangement links TRBV7-3 to TRBJ2-2; tentatively, D is TRBD1 or TRBD2 (5 bases each). The CDR3 sequence is 12 residues long. The V end lost 8 bases, the J end lost 7 bases, and 11 bases lay between the germline ends. Per germline, CDR1 SGHTA and CDR2 FQGTGA. CDR3 DNA sequence: TGTGCCAGCGGGGGATCGGGCGGGGAGCTGTTTTTT. Residues: CASGGSGGELFF.

As for this clone: This CDR3 is also generated by other DNA sequences in the sample. The rearrangement links TRBV5-1 to TRBJ2-2; the D is unclear. Germline values: CDR1 SGHRS, CDR2 YFSETQ. The CDR3 length is 15 residues. Trimming stripped 0 bases from V and 2 bases from J, with 8 bases between. CDR3 loop: CASSLATANTGELFF. CDR3 nucleotide sequence: TGCGCCAGCAGCTTGGCGACCGCCAACACCGGGGAGCTGTTTTTT. Combining the CDR3 with reference TRBV5-1 and TRBJ2-2 gives the whole variable domain KAGVTQTPRYLIKTRGQQVTLSCSPISGHRSVSWYQQTPGQGLQFLFEYFSETQRNKGNFPGRFSGRQFSNSRSEMNVSTLELGDSALYLCASSLATANTGELFFGEGSRLTVL.

V usage is TRBV19 and J usage is TRBJ1-3; D gene uncertain. CDR1 LNHDA and CDR2 SQIVND come from the germline V gene (reference sequence). With 7 bases removed from V and 0 bases from J, the gap between germline ends came to 7 bases. The CDR3 consists of 13 residues. Here the CDR3 reads CASTEGSGNTIYF. CDR3 DNA sequence: TGTGCCAGTACCGAGGGCTCTGGAAACACCATATATTTT.

This chain connects TRBV6-6 to TRBJ2-2; perhaps TRBD1 as D (5 bases). Germline-derived CDR1 and CDR2 are MNHNY and SVGAGI (reference sequence). The V end was cut by 6 bases, the J end by 4 bases, with 15 bases between. The CDR3 loop spans 15 amino acids. In nucleotides, the CDR3 is TGTGCCAGCAGCCCCAGGAAAAGGGGCACCGGGGAGCTGTTTTTT. Amino acids: CASSPRKRGTGELFF.